One and the same sample provided the 16 T cell receptor beta chains below, sequenced in a study of blood T cell repertoires in COVID-19. The data were produced by immunoSEQ multiplex PCR, yet TCRdb's version contains in-frame clones alone and is incomplete. The repertoire includes about 73,000 clones, roughly 79% of them detected once, and 20% to 25% sits in the top ten. What was sequenced was peripheral blood. These receptors all stem from a woman in her 70s with acute or convalescent COVID-19.

The genes are TRBV10-2 and TRBJ2-7; 11 nucleotides align to TRBD2. CDR3 length: 14 amino acids. Germline values: CDR1 WSHSY, CDR2 SAAADI. Trimming at V came to 8 bases and at J to 4 bases, leaving 7 bases not matched to a gene. CDR3 amino acids: CASLPGLAGYEQYF. CDR3 bases: TGCGCCAGCTTGCCCGGACTAGCGGGTTACGAGCAGTACTTC.

The CDR3 spells CASRTGPRQGIGYGYTF. In nucleotides, the CDR3 is TGTGCCAGCAGGACTGGCCCCAGACAGGGTATAGGCTATGGCTACACCTTC. This chain uses TRBV28 with TRBJ1-2; 7 positions agree with TRBD1. Germline CDR1 reads MDHEN; CDR2 reads SYDVKM. The ends lost 6 bases at V and 4 bases at J; junction bases unmatched: 17. The CDR3 is made up of 17 amino acids.

This chain uses TRBV5-4 with TRBJ2-7; 7 nucleotides align to TRBD1. CDR1 SGHNT and CDR2 YYREEE come from the germline V gene (reference sequence). This CDR3 comprises 15 residues. Unmatched junction bases numbered 8, after V lost 3 bases and J lost 2 bases. CDR3 in DNA: TGTGCCAGCAGCTCCCCGACAGGGCGGACCTACGAGCAGTACTTC. It is translated as CASSSPTGRTYEQYF. The variable domain in full, completed from reference TRBV5-4 and TRBJ2-7, reads ETGVTQSPTHLIKTRGQQVTLRCSSQSGHNTVSWYQQALGQGPQFIFQYYREEENGRGNFPPRFSGLQFPNYSSELNVNALELDDSALYLCASSSPTGRTYEQYFGPGTRLTVT.

This sequence joins TRBV28 and TRBJ2-7; D uncertain. The length of the CDR3 is 12 residues. The V gene lost 6 bases and the J gene lost 4 bases, with 10 bases spanning the gap. Germline V gene sequence: CDR1 MDHEN, CDR2 SYDVKM. This CDR3 is CASSSQVYEQYF. Here the CDR3 DNA reads TGTGCCAGCAGCTCGCAGGTATACGAGCAGTACTTC. The full variable domain, completed using reference TRBV28 and TRBJ2-7, is DVKVTQSSRYLVKRTGEKVFLECVQDMDHENMFWYRQDPGLGLRLIYFSYDVKMKEKGDIPEGYSVSREKKERFSLILESASTNQTSMYLCASSSQVYEQYFGPGTRLTVT.

The chain employs TRBV18 and TRBJ1-1, with D possibly matching TRBD1 (5 bases). In germline, CDR1 is KGHSH, CDR2 LQKENI. The CDR3 covers 13 residues. The V and J ends lost 6 bases and 5 bases respectively, with 13 bases between them. The CDR3 sequence is CASSLGGVTEAFF. For the CDR3, the DNA is TGTGCCAGCTCCCTTGGGGGGGTAACTGAAGCTTTCTTT.

This clone was detected only once. The V and J genes are TRBV7-9 and TRBJ2-4; D is unresolved. Trimming took off 3 bases at V and 10 bases at J, with 7 bases between the two ends. Germline V gene sequence: CDR1 SEHNR, CDR2 FQNEAQ (reference sequence). The CDR3 runs 11 residues. CDR3 in amino acids: CASSFTDIQYF. The DNA of the CDR3 is TGTGCCAGCAGCTTCACTGATATTCAGTACTTC.

In this sample, this clone turned up a few times. V is TRBV5-4 and J is TRBJ2-7; D possibly corresponds to TRBD1 (6 bases). Trimming took 4 bases from V and 7 from J, leaving 18 bases between them. CDR3 length: 14 amino acids. The germline gives CDR1 SGHNT, CDR2 YYREEE (reference sequence). The CDR3 region is CASSPTGQSVEQYF. CDR3 nucleotide sequence: TGTGCCAGCAGCCCTACAGGACAGAGCGTAGAGCAGTACTTC.

This clone occurred a few times. The CDR3 region is CASSYLRSALLNSYEQYF. DNA of the CDR3: TGTGCCAGCAGTTACCTTAGGTCCGCCCTACTAAACTCCTACGAGCAGTACTTC. This sequence joins TRBV7-8 and TRBJ2-7; D gene uncertain. This CDR3 comprises 18 residues. The ends were cut back, 6 bases at V and 0 bases at J, with 24 bases in the middle. In germline, CDR1 is SGHVS, CDR2 FQNEAQ.

The chain combines TRBV28 with TRBJ1-2; maybe TRBD1 (5 bases). Looked up from germline, CDR1 is MDHEN and CDR2 is SYDVKM. The germline V and J ends were trimmed by 2 bases and 7 bases, with 11 bases remaining between them. The CDR3 spans 13 residues. The CDR3: CASSLRGGGGYTF. Written as DNA, the CDR3 is TGTGCCAGCAGTTTAAGGGGAGGAGGTGGCTACACCTTC.

J is TRBJ1-1 and V is TRBV9, with D possibly TRBD1 on 5 matching bases. Trimming pared 4 bases from V and 0 bases from J, leaving 16 bases between. Germline V gene lookup returns CDR1 SGDLS and CDR2 YYNGEE. This CDR3 has 16 residues. CDR3 amino acids: CASSSQGSPMNTEAFF. The CDR3 DNA reads TGTGCCAGCAGCTCCCAGGGCTCACCCATGAACACTGAAGCTTTCTTT. The entire variable domain, with the rest obtained from reference TRBV9 and TRBJ1-1, is as follows: DSGVTQTPKHLITATGQRVTLRCSPRSGDLSVYWYQQSLDQGLQFLIQYYNGEERAKGNILERFSAQQFPDLHSELNLSSLELGDSALYFCASSSQGSPMNTEAFFGQGTRLTVV.

The CDR3 nucleotides read TGTGCCAGCAGCGTACTGGGGGCGCATTATGAGCAGTTCTTC. Amino acid sequence: CASSVLGAHYEQFF. The rearrangement joins TRBV9 to TRBJ2-1, with D possibly being TRBD1 (6 bases). Germline-derived CDR1 and CDR2 are SGDLS and YYNGEE. The V end lost 1 base, the J end lost 8 bases, and 13 bases lay between the germline ends. This CDR3 contains 14 residues.

The chain links TRBV6-5 to TRBJ1-2; D unclear. The CDR3 consists of 14 residues. The V and J ends lost 0 bases and 8 bases respectively, with 13 bases between them. Germline V gene sequence: CDR1 MNHEY, CDR2 SVGAGI. CDR3: CASSYSHPSGGYTF. CDR3 sequence (DNA): TGTGCCAGCAGTTACTCGCACCCATCGGGGGGCTACACCTTC.

V gene TRBV29-1 combines with J gene TRBJ2-3; no firm D call. The V end was cut by 5 bases, the J end by 2 bases, with 8 bases between. This CDR3 is built from 12 residues. CDR1 and CDR2 (germline): SQVTM, ANQGSEA. Here the CDR3 reads CSVSGITDTQYF. In DNA, the CDR3 is TGCAGCGTTTCAGGAATCACAGATACGCAGTATTTT.

The chain joins TRBV6-4 to TRBJ1-1; D is possibly TRBD1 (6 bases). Germline V gene data show CDR1 as MRHNA and CDR2 as SNTAGT. Trimming removed 7 bases at V and 5 bases at J, with 17 bases between. This CDR3 is 14 amino acids long. The CDR3 nucleotides read TGTGCCAGCACCCACGGGGGGCCGGGGACTGAAGCTTTCTTT. It specifies CASTHGGPGTEAFF.

The chain uses TRBV7-3 and TRBJ1-1; D is unclear. This CDR3 has 17 amino acids. V lost 5 bases, J lost 0 bases, and 19 bases lay in between. Germline lookup yields CDR1 SGHTA and CDR2 FQGTGA. CDR3 sequence reads: CASSDYLPSPLNTEAFF. CDR3 sequence (DNA): TGTGCCAGCAGCGATTACTTGCCATCCCCTCTGAACACTGAAGCTTTCTTT.

The chain couples TRBV11-2 to TRBJ2-3; 7 positions match TRBD1. In germline, CDR1 is SGHAT, CDR2 FQNNGV. V shed 2 bases, J shed 3 bases, and the junction held 2 bases outside the gene matches. This CDR3 spans 14 amino acids. The CDR3 sequence is CASSLRQGTDTQYF. CDR3 bases: TGTGCCAGCAGCTTAAGACAGGGTACAGATACGCAGTATTTT.